One and the same sample provided the 20 T cell receptor beta chains below, sequenced in a study of blood T cell repertoires in COVID-19. TCRdb's copy holds only in-frame clones and misses some; the assay was immunoSEQ multiplex PCR. The sample includes hundreds of thousands of clones, approximately 90% of them seen just once. The specimen sequenced was peripheral blood. The receptors come from a man aged 18 to 30 with active or convalescent COVID-19.

This clone appeared a single time. The chain joins TRBV5-4 to TRBJ1-1; perhaps TRBD1 as D (5 bases). Germline values: CDR1 SGHNT, CDR2 YYREEE (reference sequence). V was pared by 4 bases and J by 5 bases, with 18 bases between. This CDR3 is built from 15 residues. The CDR3 reads CASSPPDGAGTEAFF. CDR3 in DNA: TGTGCCAGCAGCCCTCCGGATGGGGCAGGTACTGAAGCTTTCTTT.

The gene calls are TRBV29-1 and TRBJ2-2; the match to TRBD1 covers 7 bases. The CDR3 runs 15 residues. After removal of 4 bases from V and 3 bases from J, the junction contained 8 bases not matched to a gene. Germline CDR1 is SQVTM and CDR2 is ANQGSEA. CDR3 protein: CSVGPRDSYTGELFF. CDR3 sequence (DNA): TGCAGCGTTGGCCCCCGGGACAGCTACACCGGGGAGCTGTTTTTT.

The chain recombines TRBV6-1 with TRBJ1-3; D is ambiguous. V shed 1 base and J shed 0 bases, with 7 bases lying between them. This CDR3 has 15 amino acids. The germline V gene encodes CDR1 MNHNS and CDR2 SASEGT. The DNA of the CDR3 is TGTGCCAGCAGTGAAGGTATCAGCTCTGGAAACACCATATATTTT. Translating gives CASSEGISSGNTIYF.

The chain has TRBV6-2 or TRBV6-3 and TRBJ2-2, with TRBD1 identical over 10 bases. Trimming took 2 bases from V and 7 from J; bases not matched to a gene: 4. CDR3 length: 15 amino acids. Germline V gives CDR1 MNHEY, CDR2 SVGEGT. The CDR3: CASSYDRGRYGELFF. In nucleotides, the CDR3 is TGTGCCAGCAGTTACGACAGGGGGCGTTACGGGGAGCTGTTTTTT.

The rearrangement uses TRBV7-3 and TRBJ1-1, with D perhaps matching TRBD1 (6 bases). The ends were cut back, 5 bases at V and 4 bases at J, with 14 bases in the middle. CDR3 length equals 14 residues. From germline, CDR1 is SGHTA and CDR2 FQGTGA. The CDR3 DNA follows: TGTGCCAGCAGCCTCATTAGGGGGAGCACTGAAGCTTTCTTT. This sequence encodes CASSLIRGSTEAFF.

This chain uses TRBV28 with TRBJ2-7; the match to TRBD1 covers 11 bases. V shed 6 bases, J shed 3 bases, and the junction held 7 bases outside the gene matches. This CDR3 has 15 residues. Germline V gene lookup returns CDR1 MDHEN and CDR2 SYDVKM. The CDR3 bases are TGTGCCAGCAGATCCGGGACAGGGGGTATCTACGAGCAGTACTTC. This encodes CASRSGTGGIYEQYF.

This chain connects TRBV7-8 to TRBJ2-7; D is perhaps TRBD2 (6 bases). The CDR3 consists of 11 residues. The V end was cut by 5 bases, the J end by 7 bases, with 9 bases between. Germline V gene lookup returns CDR1 SGHVS and CDR2 FQNEAQ. CDR3 sequence: CASSQRAEQYF. The CDR3 DNA is TGTGCCAGCAGCCAGCGGGCAGAGCAGTACTTC.

This clone has only a few counts. The CDR3 loop reads CASSLALLSYEQYF. CDR3 sequence (DNA): TGTGCCAGCAGTCTGGCCCTTCTCTCCTACGAGCAGTACTTC. V and J are TRBV6-2 or TRBV6-3 and TRBJ2-7; D unclear. The germline V gene has CDR1 MNHEY and CDR2 SVGEGT. V shed 5 bases and J shed 0 bases, with 11 bases lying between them. CDR3 length: 14 residues.

This CDR3 is CASSSSSGTNEKLFF. DNA of the CDR3: TGTGCCAGCTCTAGCTCGTCAGGCACTAATGAAAAACTGTTTTTT. The chain combines TRBV5-6 with TRBJ1-4, with D hard to call. V lost 7 bases and J lost 2, with 15 bases in between. The CDR3 extends over 15 amino acids. CDR1 and CDR2 from the germline V gene are SGHDT and YYEEEE.

Concerning this clone: Different DNA sequences within this sample yield the same CDR3. The chain is built from TRBV6-5 and TRBJ2-1; D might be TRBD2 (7 bases). The germline V gene encodes CDR1 MNHEY and CDR2 SVGAGI. Trimming pared 5 bases from V and 7 bases from J, leaving 9 bases between. CDR3 length: 12 amino acids. In DNA form, the CDR3 reads TGTGCCAGCAGTAGGGGGGGGAATGAGCAGTTCTTC. It translates to CASSRGGNEQFF.

To note about this clone: The sample carries other DNA sequences with the same CDR3. V usage is TRBV7-2 and J usage is TRBJ1-1, with a possible D match to TRBD1 (5 bases). CDR3 size: 13 residues. The V gene's germline CDR1 is SGHTA and CDR2 FQGNSA. Trimming pared 2 bases from V and 1 base from J, leaving 5 bases between. This CDR3 reads CASSLRGNTEAFF. The CDR3 DNA reads TGTGCCAGCAGCTTAAGGGGGAACACTGAAGCTTTCTTT.

The chain carries TRBV5-4 and TRBJ1-4, with TRBD1 matching over 9 bases. The length of the CDR3 is 17 residues. With V trimmed by 0 bases and J by 4 bases, 7 bases remained unmatched. Germline values: CDR1 SGHNT, CDR2 YYREEE (reference sequence). The CDR3 sequence: CASSLATGGANNEKLFF. Written as DNA, the CDR3 is TGTGCCAGCAGCTTGGCCACAGGGGGCGCAAATAATGAAAAACTGTTTTTT.

This clone has just a few counts. The genes are TRBV27 and TRBJ1-6, with D possibly TRBD1 on 5 matching bases. V lost 5 bases and J 6 bases, leaving 14 bases between the germline ends. CDR1 is MNHEY and CDR2 is SMNVEV in the germline V gene (reference sequence). The CDR3 loop spans 15 amino acids. The CDR3, as DNA: TGTGCCAGCAGTCCGCCAGGGCGTACTAATTCACCCCTCCACTTT. This gives the protein CASSPPGRTNSPLHF.

This chain uses TRBV29-1 with TRBJ1-3, with a weak D call TRBD1 (6 bases). The CDR3 has 13 amino acids. Trimming shortened V by 6 bases and J by 2 bases, and 11 bases separated the two germline ends. CDR1 SQVTM and CDR2 ANQGSEA come from the germline V gene. Here the CDR3 reads CSVETGTGNTIYF. The CDR3 nucleotides read TGCAGCGTGGAAACAGGGACTGGAAACACCATATATTTT.

This rearrangement joins TRBV27 to TRBJ2-7; 7 positions match TRBD2. Germline CDR1 and CDR2: MNHEY and SMNVEV (reference sequence). V was pared by 2 bases and J by 2 bases, with 6 bases of the junction left unmatched. The CDR3 runs 15 residues. The CDR3 reads CASSLRTSPAYEQYF. The CDR3 nucleotides read TGTGCCAGCAGTTTACGGACTAGTCCCGCCTACGAGCAGTACTTC.

The rearrangement links TRBV6-1 to TRBJ2-3; TRBD2 matches at 7 bases. CDR1 and CDR2 (germline): MNHNS, SASEGT. The length of the CDR3 is 14 residues. The trim removed 3 bases at V and 6 bases at J, leaving 6 bases unmatched. The CDR3 sequence: CASSDGLAVDTQYF. Here the CDR3 DNA reads TGTGCCAGCAGTGATGGGCTAGCGGTTGATACGCAGTATTTT.

The rearrangement uses TRBV19 and TRBJ2-1; 7 bases are a match to TRBD2. The CDR3 loop spans 13 amino acids. Germline V gene data show CDR1 as LNHDA and CDR2 as SQIVND (reference sequence). V dropped 8 bases and J dropped 4; count of bases not matched to a gene: 5. The CDR3: CASGLAEYNEQFF. Here the CDR3 DNA reads TGTGCCAGTGGCCTAGCGGAATACAATGAGCAGTTCTTC.

The chain is built from TRBV5-4 and TRBJ1-2; 7 bases fit TRBD1. CDR1 and CDR2 from the germline V gene are SGHNT and YYREEE (reference sequence). J was trimmed by 0 bases and V by 6 bases; bases with no gene match: 8. The CDR3 has 15 residues. CDR3 nucleotides: TGTGCCAGCAACCGAGGGACAGCCGCTAACTATGGCTACACCTTC. It encodes CASNRGTAANYGYTF.

The chain recombines TRBV7-9 with TRBJ1-5; the match to TRBD1 covers 7 bases. Germline-derived CDR1 and CDR2 are SEHNR and FQNEAQ (reference sequence). The CDR3 runs to 15 residues. V lost 5 bases to trimming and J lost 9 bases; unmatched junction nucleotides: 13. CDR3 sequence (DNA): TGTGCCAGCAGCGTACGTCAGGGGGGTTCGGGGCCCCAGCATTTT. Its protein product is CASSVRQGGSGPQHF.

The V gene is TRBV5-1, the J gene TRBJ1-6; D not certain. Per the germline V gene, CDR1 is SGHRS and CDR2 is YFSETQ. V lost 1 base and J lost 7, with 12 bases in between. This CDR3 is built from 15 residues. CDR3 amino acids: CASSLFGEVNSPLHF. As DNA, the CDR3 is TGCGCCAGCAGCTTGTTTGGAGAGGTGAATTCACCCCTCCACTTT. The entire variable domain, with the rest obtained from reference TRBV5-1 and TRBJ1-6, is as follows: KAGVTQTPRYLIKTRGQQVTLSCSPISGHRSVSWYQQTPGQGLQFLFEYFSETQRNKGNFPGRFSGRQFSNSRSEMNVSTLELGDSALYLCASSLFGEVNSPLHFGNGTRLTVT.